These 17 T cell receptor beta chains share one sample of origin, sequenced in a study of blood T cells in healthy people across ages. With a J-beta primer mix and a sample-barcoded 5' primer, a second PCR ran about 6 to 11 cycles. TCRdb recomputed calls from the 5' RACE reads with MiXCR, one row per CDR3 protein. The sample gives around 1,700,000 distinct CDR3 sequences, roughly 28% of which show up once; less than 9.5% is in the top ten. The sample was blood. The receptor source for this set is a woman between 25 and 40 years old in good health.

This clonotype was seen ten or more times. The rearrangement uses TRBV7-2 and TRBJ2-3; no clear D. The CDR3 is 13 amino acids. Germline loops: CDR1 SGHTA, CDR2 FQGNSA. V lost 5 bases to trimming and J lost 0 bases, with 6 bases between them. The CDR3 loop is CASSPISTDTQYF. CDR3 nucleotides: TGTGCCAGCAGCCCGATTAGCACAGATACGCAGTATTTT.

This clonotype came up many times. This sequence joins TRBV7-2 and TRBJ2-3; D possibly corresponds to TRBD2 (5 bases). V lost 5 bases, J lost 6 bases, and 15 bases lay in between. The CDR3 contains 14 residues. From germline, CDR1 is SGHTA and CDR2 FQGNSA. The CDR3 coding sequence is TGTGCCAGCAGCGGAGGATCTACGTTCGATACGCAGTATTTT. Its translation: CASSGGSTFDTQYF.

V gene TRBV20-1 combines with J gene TRBJ1-6, with 10 bases that match TRBD1. CDR3 length: 16 amino acids. V was pared by 5 bases and J by 3 bases, with 7 bases of the junction left unmatched. From germline, CDR1 is DFQATT and CDR2 SNEGSKA (reference sequence). In DNA form, the CDR3 reads TGCAGTGCTGGCGGGGGACAGGGGAACTATAATTCACCCCTCCACTTT. It translates to CSAGGGQGNYNSPLHF.

This clonotype was detected only a few times. J is TRBJ1-6 and V is TRBV3-1, with D possibly being TRBD1 (6 bases). This CDR3 has 15 residues. V lost 2 bases, J lost 8 bases, and 13 bases lay in between. Germline lookup yields CDR1 LGHDT and CDR2 YNNKEL (reference sequence). The chain's CDR3 is CASSQSLGAYSPLHF. The CDR3 DNA follows: TGTGCCAGCAGCCAATCGTTGGGGGCTTATTCACCCCTCCACTTT.

In this sample, this clonotype turned up a few times. The J gene is TRBJ1-4, the V gene TRBV2, with D maybe TRBD1 (5 bases). V was cut by 7 bases and J by 4 bases, with 7 bases left in between. The CDR3 has 12 amino acids. Per germline, CDR1 SNHLY and CDR2 FYNNEI. CDR3: CASNRFNEKLFF. The CDR3 DNA is TGTGCCAGCAACAGGTTTAATGAAAAACTGTTTTTT.

This clonotype was seen a handful of times. The chain combines TRBV11-2 with TRBJ2-3; D is unclear. In germline, CDR1 is SGHAT, CDR2 FQNNGV. Trimming shortened V by 5 bases and J by 10 bases, and 13 bases separated the two germline ends. This CDR3 spans 12 amino acids. The CDR3 protein is CASSPTTRSQYF. The DNA of the CDR3 is TGTGCCAGCAGCCCGACCACGCGATCGCAGTATTTT.

Regarding this clonotype: A much larger clonotype is one base distant, so this may be a read error. V is TRBV12-3 or TRBV12-4 and J is TRBJ2-3; D unclear. The CDR3 extends over 13 amino acids. In DNA form, the CDR3 reads TGTGCCAGCAGTTTACGGCTCACAGATACGGAGTATTTT. It is translated as CASSLRLTDTEYF.

This clonotype has a handful of counts. V gene TRBV13 combines with J gene TRBJ2-5; 9 positions match TRBD2. The end of the DNA is better explained by TRBJ2-7, so the J call may be wrong. The CDR3 length is 15 residues. Germline loops: CDR1 PRHDT, CDR2 FYEKMQ (reference sequence). In DNA form, the CDR3 reads TGTGCCAGCAGCTTATCCCTTAGCGGGAGCAACGAGCAGTACTTC. Amino acids: CASSLSLSGSNEQYF.

This clonotype was seen only a few times. A much larger clone lies one base from this, so it may be a read error. The chain uses TRBV20-1 and TRBJ2-7, with 9 positions matching TRBD2. The V gene's germline CDR1 is DFQATT and CDR2 SNEGSKA (reference sequence). V lost 0 bases, J lost 0 bases, and 3 bases stayed unmatched. CDR3 length: 15 residues. The CDR3 DNA reads as TGCAGTGCTAGAGAGCCAGCGGGGGGCTCCTACGAGCAGTACTTC. Translating it yields CSAREPAGGSYEQYF.

The CDR3 loop reads CASSLGTSGRPSDTQYF. The CDR3 nucleotides read TGTGCCAGCAGCCTTGGGACTAGCGGTAGGCCCTCAGATACGCAGTATTTT. The gene calls are TRBV7-2 and TRBJ2-3; 11 bases fit TRBD2. The CDR3 runs to 17 residues. The V segment lost 5 bases and the J segment 4 bases; nucleotides outside the gene matches: 11. Germline CDR1 and CDR2: SGHTA and FQGNSA.

This clonotype came up a few times. A much larger clone lies a single base off, so this may be a read error. The genes are TRBV28 and TRBJ2-1, with D maybe TRBD1 (6 bases). Per germline, CDR1 MDHEN and CDR2 SYDVKM. This CDR3 region has 14 residues. V lost 7 bases and J lost 10, with 20 bases in between. This chain's CDR3 is CASIVSTGPYEQFF. The CDR3 coding sequence is TGTGCCAGCATTGTATCGACAGGTCCCTACGAGCAGTTCTTC.

This clonotype has a handful of counts. A read error is possible here, since a much larger clone lies one base away. The rearrangement uses TRBV20-1 and TRBJ2-5; TRBD2 agrees at 8 bases. The length of the CDR3 is 13 residues. Germline V gives CDR1 DFQATT, CDR2 SNEGSKA (reference sequence). V lost 1 base to trimming and J lost 3 bases; unmatched junction nucleotides: 1. The CDR3 reads CSARVAGKETQYF. CDR3 nucleotides: TGCAGTGCTAGAGTAGCGGGGAAAGAGACCCAGTACTTC.

This clonotype was seen a few times. The chain combines TRBV5-1 with TRBJ2-7; the match to TRBD1 covers 7 bases. Germline loops: CDR1 SGHRS, CDR2 YFSETQ. The trim removed 7 bases at V and 0 bases at J, leaving 10 bases unmatched. This CDR3 contains 15 residues. In nucleotides, the CDR3 is TGCGCCAGCGGCCCTGGGACAGCCACCTCCTACGAGCAGTACTTC. It translates to CASGPGTATSYEQYF.

This clonotype has a single count. CDR3 nucleotides: TGCGCCAGCAGCCAAACCCCCGGGACAGGGGGCACTGAAGCTTTCTTT. Its protein is CASSQTPGTGGTEAFF. J is TRBJ1-1 and V is TRBV5-1; 11 bases are a match to TRBD1. Germline V gene sequence: CDR1 SGHRS, CDR2 YFSETQ. V trimming: 4 bases; J trimming: 4 bases; junction bases outside the gene matches: 9. The CDR3 covers 16 residues. The variable domain in full, completed from reference TRBV5-1 and TRBJ1-1, reads KAGVTQTPRYLIKTRGQQVTLSCSPISGHRSVSWYQQTPGQGLQFLFEYFSETQRNKGNFPGRFSGRQFSNSRSEMNVSTLELGDSALYLCASSQTPGTGGTEAFFGQGTRLTVV.

The rearrangement uses TRBV6-1 and TRBJ1-4; 7 bases are a match to TRBD1. The CDR3 contains 16 residues. The V gene end was trimmed by 6 bases and the J gene end by 7 bases; junction bases not matched to a gene: 14. Looked up from germline, CDR1 is MNHNS and CDR2 is SASEGT. DNA of the CDR3: TGTGCCAGCAGGGACCGACAGGGTTATAGTAGTGAAAAACTGTTTTTT. It yields the protein CASRDRQGYSSEKLFF.

This clonotype was detected only a few times. The chain couples TRBV20-1 to TRBJ1-2; D unresolved. Germline V CDR1 and CDR2: DFQATT, SNEGSKA (reference sequence). The length of the CDR3 is 14 residues. V was clipped by 0 bases and J by 4 bases, with 12 bases between them. The CDR3 DNA is TGCAGTGCTAGAGACTCACAGCTCCCCTATGGCTACACCTTC. Translating it yields CSARDSQLPYGYTF.

This clonotype occurred a few times. The chain links TRBV5-5 to TRBJ2-7; no firm D call. CDR3 size: 15 residues. The germline V and J ends were trimmed by 2 bases and 2 bases, with 14 bases remaining between them. CDR1 is SGHKS, CDR2 YYEKEE, per germline (reference sequence). The CDR3 region is CASSFQARMAYEQYF. The CDR3 DNA is TGTGCCAGCAGCTTTCAAGCACGGATGGCCTACGAGCAGTACTTC.